These 32 T cell receptor beta chains came from one sample sequenced in a study of persistence of HIV-infected CD4 T cells. Cells were stimulated with CMV-infected fibroblast lysates at approximately 10 ug/mL. Sorting of responding CD4+ T cells relied on upregulated CD40 ligand together with CD69. Which antigens these TCRs recognize remains unknown. The libraries were made with immunoSEQ version 4 in survey mode. TCRdb's copy holds only in-frame clones and misses some; the assay was immunoSEQ multiplex PCR. The data hold some 20,000 clones, with approximately 65% observed a single time. The starting material was CD4+ T cells sorted from PBMCs after approximately 19-hour stimulation, obtained from a patient who received antiretroviral therapy. Source of these receptors: an adult woman with HIV who was CMV-seropositive.

This chain connects TRBV19 to TRBJ1-1, with D possibly matching TRBD1 (6 bases). Trimming took off 3 bases at V and 5 bases at J, with 10 bases between the two ends. This CDR3 spans 13 amino acids. Germline CDR1 and CDR2: LNHDA and SQIVND (reference sequence). CDR3 bases: TGTGCCAGTAGTATTGTAGGGGGGACTGAAGCTTTCTTT. Residues: CASSIVGGTEAFF.

The chain recombines TRBV10-3 with TRBJ1-1; the match to TRBD1 covers 11 bases. Germline CDR1 ENHRY, CDR2 SYGVKD. The CDR3 runs to 18 residues. The V gene end was trimmed by 4 bases and the J gene end by 5 bases; junction bases not matched to a gene: 15. CDR3 nucleotide sequence: TGTGCCATCAGTGTTTTTGGAGGGACAGGGGGGATGAGGACTGAAGCTTTCTTT. Translation gives CAISVFGGTGGMRTEAFF.

The rearrangement uses TRBV7-9 and TRBJ1-6; D remains ambiguous. This CDR3 is built from 18 residues. Per germline, CDR1 SEHNR and CDR2 FQNEAQ (reference sequence). With 4 bases removed from V and 1 base from J, the gap between germline ends came to 17 bases. CDR3: CASSSPPGGLSYNSPLHF. CDR3 coding DNA: TGTGCCAGCAGCTCCCCCCCGGGCGGGTTATCCTATAATTCACCCCTCCACTTT.

Only one count was recorded for this clone. The chain joins TRBV19 to TRBJ1-1; D call uncertain. Germline CDR1 is LNHDA and CDR2 is SQIVND (reference sequence). The CDR3 contains 13 residues. V lost 0 bases and J lost 11, with 13 bases in between. This CDR3 is CASSIDSEPPAFF. CDR3 DNA: TGTGCCAGTAGTATAGATTCCGAGCCGCCGGCTTTCTTT. Variable domain in full (rest from reference TRBV19 and TRBJ1-1): DGGITQSPKYLFRKEGQNVTLSCEQNLNHDAMYWYRQDPGQGLRLIYYSQIVNDFQKGDIAEGYSVSREKKESFPLTVTSAQKNPTAFYLCASSIDSEPPAFFGQGTRLTVV.

The gene calls are TRBV6-1 and TRBJ1-2; D may be TRBD1 (5 bases). CDR1 is MNHNS, CDR2 SASEGT, per germline. CDR3 length: 15 residues. Trimming pared 0 bases from V and 0 bases from J, leaving 8 bases between. CDR3 residues: CASSEAGDTNYGYTF. The CDR3 nucleotides read TGTGCCAGCAGTGAAGCGGGGGATACTAACTATGGCTACACCTTC.

In DNA form, the CDR3 reads TGTGCCAGCTCACCATCCGGTCGGACAGGGGGCTATGGCTACACCTTC. It translates to CASSPSGRTGGYGYTF. This rearrangement joins TRBV18 to TRBJ1-2; TRBD1 aligns across 10 bases. The germline gives CDR1 KGHSH, CDR2 LQKENI. V lost 2 bases, J lost 4 bases, and 7 bases stayed unmatched. The CDR3 length is 16 residues. The full variable domain, completed using reference TRBV18 and TRBJ1-2, is NAGVMQNPRHLVRRRGQEARLRCSPMKGHSHVYWYRQLPEEGLKFMVYLQKENIIDESGMPKERFSAEFPKEGPSILRIQQVVRGDSAAYFCASSPSGRTGGYGYTFGSGTRLTVV.

This clone is medium-sized in the sample. V is TRBV3-1 (or the pseudogene TRBV3-2) and J is TRBJ2-2; weak D call: TRBD2 (6 bases). CDR3 size: 16 residues. CDR1 and CDR2 (germline): LGHDT, YNNKEL (reference sequence). V gave up 0 bases and J gave up 6 bases, with 14 bases separating them. CDR3 amino acids: CASSQELRRDAGELFF. DNA of the CDR3: TGTGCCAGCAGCCAAGAGCTGCGGCGGGACGCCGGGGAGCTGTTTTTT.

V gene TRBV19 combines with J gene TRBJ1-1; 8 bases are a match to TRBD1. V lost 7 bases and J lost 2; bases outside the gene matches: 12. Per germline, CDR1 LNHDA and CDR2 SQIVND (reference sequence). The CDR3 has 16 amino acids. The CDR3 sequence is CASTNRQGPQNTEAFF. CDR3 nucleotide sequence: TGTGCCAGTACCAATCGACAGGGGCCCCAAAACACTGAAGCTTTCTTT.

V and J are TRBV6-6 and TRBJ1-5, with D perhaps matching TRBD1 (5 bases). The V and J ends lost 5 bases and 2 bases respectively, with 16 bases between them. Germline V CDR1 and CDR2: MNHNY, SVGAGI (reference sequence). The CDR3 contains 16 residues. CDR3 coding DNA: TGTGCCAGCAGTAGAGGGGCAGGGAAGGGCAATCAGCCCCAGCATTTT. Translation gives CASSRGAGKGNQPQHF.

V and J are TRBV4-1 and TRBJ1-5; perhaps TRBD1 as D (5 bases). This CDR3 region has 18 residues. Germline V gives CDR1 MGHRA, CDR2 YSYEKL. V lost 0 bases and J 0 bases, leaving 15 bases between the germline ends. The chain's CDR3 is CASSQEGGAVSSNQPQHF. CDR3 nucleotides: TGCGCCAGCAGCCAAGAAGGAGGGGCAGTGTCTAGCAATCAGCCCCAGCATTTT.

This clone has more than one count but fewer than ten. The chain combines TRBV6-5 with TRBJ1-6; perhaps TRBD1 as D (5 bases). The V gene lost 2 bases and the J gene lost 10 bases, with 15 bases spanning the gap. CDR1 and CDR2 (germline): MNHEY, SVGAGI. The CDR3 is 15 residues long. As DNA, the CDR3 is TGTGCCAGCAGTTACGGGGGGAGCGGTGGGTCACCCCTCCACTTT. Protein sequence: CASSYGGSGGSPLHF.

The V and J genes are TRBV6-5 and TRBJ1-6; 9 bases align to TRBD1. The trim removed 4 bases at V and 13 bases at J, leaving 8 bases unmatched. The germline CDR1 and CDR2 sequences are MNHEY and SVGAGI. CDR3 length: 14 amino acids. Written as DNA, the CDR3 is TGTGCCAGCAGTTTACAGGGGGCGCCTTCGCCCCTCCACTTT. It specifies CASSLQGAPSPLHF.

This sequence joins TRBV9 and TRBJ2-1, with 11 positions matching TRBD2. The CDR3 is 18 amino acids. V was clipped by 0 bases and J by 3 bases; unmatched bases: 8. Germline V lookup: CDR1 SGDLS, CDR2 YYNGEE. The CDR3 DNA sequence: TGTGCCAGCAGCGTAGGACCCCTTACTAGCGGGGGCTACAATGAGCAGTTCTTC. Amino acids: CASSVGPLTSGGYNEQFF.

V gene TRBV11-2 combines with J gene TRBJ1-1; TRBD1 agrees at 7 bases. The germline CDR1 and CDR2 sequences are SGHAT and FQNNGV. This CDR3 contains 16 residues. Trimming took 1 base from V and 0 from J; bases not matched to a gene: 5. This CDR3 reads CASSLAIGTVNTEAFF. CDR3 bases: TGTGCCAGCAGCTTAGCTATCGGGACAGTGAACACTGAAGCTTTCTTT.

The gene calls are TRBV3-1 (or the pseudogene TRBV3-2) and TRBJ1-2, with D uncertain. Trimming left V 0 bases short and J 8 bases short, with 10 bases between. Germline V CDR1 and CDR2: LGHDT, YNNKEL (reference sequence). The CDR3 covers 13 residues. Here the CDR3 DNA reads TGTGCCAGCAGCCAAGATGGAATGAGGGGCTACACCTTC. As protein: CASSQDGMRGYTF.

In its sample, this clone was seen a few times. J is TRBJ2-1 and V is TRBV7-6; the match to TRBD1 covers 9 bases. Trimming took 8 bases from V and 3 from J; bases not matched to a gene: 11. Germline CDR1 is SGHVS and CDR2 is FNYEAQ. The CDR3 has 16 residues. DNA for the CDR3: TGTGCCAGCTCCCCCGGGGGACAGGGTTTCTACAATGAGCAGTTCTTC. It codes for CASSPGGQGFYNEQFF.

By proportion, this clone is medium-sized. The V call is TRBV27, the J call TRBJ1-4; TRBD1 is a possible D gene (6 bases). The CDR3 loop spans 14 amino acids. Trimming cost V 2 bases and J 8 bases, with 12 bases left between them. The germline V gene encodes CDR1 MNHEY and CDR2 SMNVEV (reference sequence). Here the CDR3 DNA reads TGTGCCAGCAGTTTAGACAGGTGGGGGGAAAAACTGTTTTTT. Translating it yields CASSLDRWGEKLFF.

The chain carries TRBV18 and TRBJ1-6, with TRBD1 as a possible D gene (5 bases). Germline assignment: CDR1 KGHSH and CDR2 LQKENI. V lost 2 bases, J lost 9 bases, and 11 bases lay in between. This CDR3 has 14 residues. The CDR3 bases are TGTGCCAGCTCACCAGATTCGCAGGGTTCACCCCTCCACTTT. As protein: CASSPDSQGSPLHF.

The chain is built from TRBV7-9 and TRBJ1-6, with TRBD1 matching 9 bases. The CDR3 spans 15 residues. V was pared by 5 bases and J by 7 bases, with 6 bases of the junction left unmatched. The germline gives CDR1 SEHNR, CDR2 FQNEAQ (reference sequence). Here the CDR3 reads CASSLGQGHNSPLHF. The CDR3 region has the DNA TGTGCCAGCAGCCTAGGACAGGGGCACAATTCACCCCTCCACTTT.

J is TRBJ1-2 and V is TRBV19, with D uncertain. Trimming left V 4 bases short and J 3 bases short, with 12 bases between. The germline CDR1 and CDR2 sequences are LNHDA and SQIVND (reference sequence). The CDR3 loop spans 14 amino acids. CDR3 sequence (DNA): TGTGCCAGTAGTAATCTGGCAGTGGACTATGGCTACACCTTC. This translates into CASSNLAVDYGYTF.

V usage is TRBV29-1 and J usage is TRBJ1-2; 12 bases map to TRBD1. Germline CDR1 SQVTM, CDR2 ANQGSEA. V lost 7 bases and J lost 7; bases outside the gene matches: 16. The CDR3 extends over 16 amino acids. CDR3 coding DNA: TGCAGCGCCGGCGTAAAGGCGGGACAGGGGGCTTCTGGCTACACCTTC. This encodes CSAGVKAGQGASGYTF.

In DNA, the CDR3 is TGCGCCAGCAGTTTAAGACCCACTCAGAACCAAGAGACCCAGTACTTC. Translating gives CASSLRPTQNQETQYF. The J gene is TRBJ2-5, the V gene TRBV5-1; D remains ambiguous. Germline V CDR1 and CDR2: SGHRS, YFSETQ. With 5 bases removed from V and 0 bases from J, the gap between germline ends came to 17 bases. The CDR3 length is 16 residues.

The genes are TRBV19 and TRBJ2-2; D possibly matches TRBD1 or TRBD2 (5 bases each). This CDR3 is 13 amino acids long. V was clipped by 5 bases and J by 5 bases, with 9 bases between them. Germline V gives CDR1 LNHDA, CDR2 SQIVND (reference sequence). The CDR3 DNA reads as TGTGCCAGTAGTGGGGGTTGGACCGGGGAGCTGTTTTTT. Amino acid sequence: CASSGGWTGELFF.

The chain carries TRBV5-1 and TRBJ2-7; D may correspond to TRBD1 or TRBD2 (5 bases each). Germline values: CDR1 SGHRS, CDR2 YFSETQ. V lost 1 base and J 4 bases, leaving 12 bases between the germline ends. The CDR3 runs 14 residues. CDR3 loop: CASSLTGSGYEQYF. CDR3 nucleotides: TGCGCCAGCAGCTTGACAGGTTCGGGGTACGAGCAGTACTTC.

In its sample, this clone was seen a few times. The chain has TRBV7-8 and TRBJ1-4, with TRBD1 matching over 9 bases. CDR3 size: 15 residues. Germline V gives CDR1 SGHVS, CDR2 FQNEAQ. J lost 6 bases, V lost 5 bases, and 7 bases had no gene match. The CDR3 DNA reads TGTGCCAGCAGCAAGGGACAGGGAGGCTATGAAAAACTGTTTTTT. The encoded protein is CASSKGQGGYEKLFF.

This chain uses TRBV5-5 with TRBJ1-2; TRBD1 is a possible D gene (5 bases). Germline loops: CDR1 SGHKS, CDR2 YYEKEE (reference sequence). There are 16 residues in the CDR3. V was shortened by 1 base and J by 4 bases, with 17 bases between the two germline ends. The CDR3 region is CASSLIPPGSGYGYTF. The CDR3 DNA follows: TGTGCCAGCAGCTTGATACCCCCAGGGTCCGGCTATGGCTACACCTTC.

CDR3 coding DNA: TGCGCCAGCAGCTTAACTAGCGGGGGTTCAGTTGAGCAGTTCTTC. It specifies CASSLTSGGSVEQFF. The chain couples TRBV5-1 to TRBJ2-1; 11 bases agree with TRBD2. The CDR3 is made up of 15 amino acids. Germline V CDR1 and CDR2: SGHRS, YFSETQ. The ends lost 2 bases at V and 9 bases at J; junction bases unmatched: 7.

CDR3 in amino acids: CASSLVTGGNSNYGYTF. CDR3 bases: TGTGCCAGCAGCTTGGTTACAGGCGGAAATTCTAACTATGGCTACACCTTC. This chain uses TRBV5-4 with TRBJ1-2; D may be TRBD1 (5 bases). Germline CDR1 and CDR2: SGHNT and YYREEE (reference sequence). Trimming left V 0 bases short and J 0 bases short, with 15 bases between. The CDR3 loop spans 17 amino acids.

The chain links TRBV2 to TRBJ2-3; D gene unclear. The CDR3 spans 15 residues. V was shortened by 1 base and J by 1 base, with 9 bases between the two germline ends. Germline CDR1 SNHLY, CDR2 FYNNEI. Here the CDR3 reads CASSEERPGTDTQYF. For the CDR3, the DNA is TGTGCCAGCAGTGAAGAGCGCCCAGGCACAGATACGCAGTATTTT.

The chain uses TRBV12-3 or TRBV12-4 and TRBJ1-1; D gene uncertain. This CDR3 has 13 amino acids. Trimming shortened V by 2 bases and J by 5 bases, and 9 bases separated the two germline ends. CDR3 sequence reads: CASSLQGRTEAFF. The CDR3 DNA sequence: TGTGCCAGCAGTTTACAAGGGAGGACTGAAGCTTTCTTT.

V usage is TRBV15 and J usage is TRBJ2-1; D is uncertain. Trimming removed 5 bases from V and 3 bases from J, with 11 bases in between. There are 14 residues in the CDR3. In germline, CDR1 is LNHNV, CDR2 YYDKDF (reference sequence). CDR3 amino acids: CATSVRNFYNEQFF. DNA for the CDR3: TGTGCCACCAGCGTTCGGAACTTCTACAATGAGCAGTTCTTC.

This clone was counted once. V and J are TRBV19 and TRBJ2-6; perhaps D is TRBD1 or TRBD2 (5 bases each). CDR3 length equals 12 residues. With 8 bases removed from V and 11 bases from J, the gap between germline ends came to 13 bases. CDR1 LNHDA and CDR2 SQIVND come from the germline V gene (reference sequence). CDR3 in DNA: TGTGCCAGTGATCGGGGCCACCACGTCCTGACTTTC. Translation gives CASDRGHHVLTF. The entire variable domain, with the rest obtained from reference TRBV19 and TRBJ2-6, is as follows: DGGITQSPKYLFRKEGQNVTLSCEQNLNHDAMYWYRQDPGQGLRLIYYSQIVNDFQKGDIAEGYSVSREKKESFPLTVTSAQKNPTAFYLCASDRGHHVLTFGAGSRLTVL.